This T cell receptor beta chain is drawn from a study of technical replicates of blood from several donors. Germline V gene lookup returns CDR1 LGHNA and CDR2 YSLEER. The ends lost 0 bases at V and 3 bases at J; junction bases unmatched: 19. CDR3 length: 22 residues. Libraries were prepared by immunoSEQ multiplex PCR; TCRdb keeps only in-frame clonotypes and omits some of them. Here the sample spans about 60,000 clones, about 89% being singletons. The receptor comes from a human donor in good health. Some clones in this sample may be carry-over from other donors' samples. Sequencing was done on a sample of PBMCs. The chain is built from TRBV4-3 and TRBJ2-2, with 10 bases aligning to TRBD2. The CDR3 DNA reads TGCGCCAGCAGCCAAGATCTGAAAACTAGCGGGATGGTTAGGAGGGACACCGGGGAGCTGTTTTTT. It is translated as CASSQDLKTSGMVRRDTGELFF.